One sample yielded the 30 T cell receptor beta chains listed below, sequenced in a study of cytomegalovirus exposure and HLA in healthy donors. The PCR contained 60 Vbeta and 13 Jbeta primers. Only in-frame clones appear in the TCRdb table, and some are missing; sequencing was by immunoSEQ multiplex PCR. The sample lists roughly 190,000 clones, approximately 80% occurring once. Material for sequencing was PBMCs. These receptors originate from a man aged 40-49 years in good health and CMV-seropositive.

V is TRBV5-1 and J is TRBJ1-1; D ambiguous. CDR3 length: 14 residues. Trimming took 0 bases from V and 0 from J, leaving 6 bases between them. CDR1 is SGHRS and CDR2 is YFSETQ in the germline V gene. DNA for the CDR3: TGCGCCAGCAGCTTGGGGCACATGAACACTGAAGCTTTCTTT. It encodes CASSLGHMNTEAFF.

V gene TRBV14 combines with J gene TRBJ2-5; TRBD2 matches 13 bases. Trimming took 5 bases from V and 9 from J; bases not matched to a gene: 6. This CDR3 is 14 amino acids long. Germline V gene lookup returns CDR1 SGHDN and CDR2 FVKESK. CDR3 DNA: TGTGCCAGCAGCTCGACTAGCGGGGGGACATCCCAGTACTTC. Translating it yields CASSSTSGGTSQYF.

This clone showed up just a few times. The gene calls are TRBV7-6 and TRBJ2-1, with a weak D call TRBD2 (6 bases). Per germline, CDR1 SGHVS and CDR2 FNYEAQ. With 3 bases removed from V and 4 bases from J, the gap between germline ends came to 10 bases. This CDR3 spans 14 amino acids. The CDR3 nucleotides are TGTGCCAGCAGCTTGGGAGGAAAGTACAATGAGCAGTTCTTC. Protein sequence: CASSLGGKYNEQFF.

The CDR3 region has the DNA TGCAGCGTTGAAAGGGGGTGGGGAGCCTACAATGAGCAGTTCTTC. Its protein is CSVERGWGAYNEQFF. The chain joins TRBV29-1 to TRBJ2-1; perhaps TRBD1 as D (6 bases). CDR3 length equals 15 residues. Trimming cost V 2 bases and J 2 bases, with 13 bases left between them. Germline CDR1 reads SQVTM; CDR2 reads ANQGSEA.

The rearrangement links TRBV13 to TRBJ2-3; D possibly corresponds to TRBD2 (6 bases). In germline, CDR1 is PRHDT, CDR2 FYEKMQ (reference sequence). The CDR3 is 13 residues long. V was trimmed by 0 bases and J by 10 bases, leaving 11 bases between them. CDR3 loop: CASSLGLAMAQYF. The CDR3 region has the DNA TGTGCCAGCAGCTTAGGGCTAGCGATGGCGCAGTATTTT.

The V gene is TRBV6-1, the J gene TRBJ1-4; D ambiguous. V shed 6 bases and J shed 8 bases, with 16 bases lying between them. The germline CDR1 and CDR2 sequences are MNHNS and SASEGT. This CDR3 has 14 amino acids. The CDR3 loop is CASSEQEGYEKLFF. CDR3 nucleotides: TGTGCCAGCAGCGAGCAGGAGGGCTACGAAAAACTGTTTTTT.

With respect to this clone: The same CDR3 is also encoded by other DNA sequences in this sample. The chain couples TRBV2 to TRBJ1-1; 7 bases fit TRBD1. Trimming at V came to 4 bases and at J to 1 base, leaving 3 bases not matched to a gene. The germline gives CDR1 SNHLY, CDR2 FYNNEI. This CDR3 comprises 14 residues. CDR3 DNA: TGTGCCAGCAGTGCTCGACAGGGGAACACTGAAGCTTTCTTT. The encoded protein is CASSARQGNTEAFF.

The rearrangement uses TRBV19 and TRBJ1-1; the match to TRBD1 covers 11 bases. Germline V lookup: CDR1 LNHDA, CDR2 SQIVND (reference sequence). V trimming: 7 bases; J trimming: 6 bases; junction bases outside the gene matches: 4. The CDR3 loop spans 13 amino acids. CDR3 in amino acids: CASMGQGVAEAFF. The CDR3 DNA is TGTGCCAGTATGGGACAGGGGGTGGCTGAAGCTTTCTTT.

V usage is TRBV7-3 and J usage is TRBJ2-1; 13 bases are a match to TRBD2. The CDR3 runs 16 residues. The germline CDR1 and CDR2 sequences are SGHTA and FQGTGA. The V gene end was trimmed by 4 bases and the J gene end by 4 bases; junction bases not matched to a gene: 4. The CDR3 reads CASSSTSGGPYNEQFF. DNA for the CDR3: TGTGCCAGCAGCTCGACTAGCGGGGGGCCGTACAATGAGCAGTTCTTC. The complete variable domain, with remaining parts taken from reference TRBV7-3 and TRBJ2-1, reads GAGVSQTPSNKVTEKGKYVELRCDPISGHTALYWYRQSLGQGPEFLIYFQGTGAADDSGLPNDRFFAVRPEGSVSTLKIQRTERGDSAVYLCASSSTSGGPYNEQFFGPGTRLTVL.

The V gene is TRBV28, the J gene TRBJ1-1; the D is unclear. The germline V gene encodes CDR1 MDHEN and CDR2 SYDVKM. The CDR3 runs to 14 residues. Trimming pared 7 bases from V and 1 base from J, leaving 13 bases between. The DNA for the CDR3 is TGTGCCAGCACCCATAGTCCAGGGAACACTGAAGCTTTCTTT. Translated: CASTHSPGNTEAFF.

This chain connects TRBV11-2 to TRBJ1-4; perhaps TRBD1 as D (5 bases). Germline CDR1 reads SGHAT; CDR2 reads FQNNGV. CDR3 length equals 15 residues. Trimming stripped 3 bases from V and 1 base from J, with 9 bases between. The CDR3 DNA reads as TGTGCCAGCAGCTTGGTCGGGGGAACTAATGAAAAACTGTTTTTT. It is translated as CASSLVGGTNEKLFF.

This clone was detected only once. This chain uses TRBV7-9 with TRBJ2-3; possible D gene TRBD1, 6 bases. V was clipped by 4 bases and J by 3 bases, with 11 bases between them. The CDR3 totals 14 residues. Germline V CDR1 and CDR2: SEHNR, FQNEAQ (reference sequence). In DNA, the CDR3 is TGTGCCAGCAGCTCCCGGGACATTACAGATACGCAGTATTTT. Its translation: CASSSRDITDTQYF. Looking up the rest from reference TRBV7-9 and TRBJ2-3 gives the full variable domain: DTGVSQNPRHKITKRGQNVTFRCDPISEHNRLYWYRQTLGQGPEFLTYFQNEAQLEKSRLLSDRFSAERPKGSFSTLEIQRTEQGDSAMYLCASSSRDITDTQYFGPGTRLTVL.

The rearrangement links TRBV4-1 to TRBJ2-6; possible D gene TRBD1, 5 bases. V dropped 0 bases and J dropped 2 bases, with 8 bases sitting between them. Germline CDR1 MGHRA, CDR2 YSYEKL. The CDR3 contains 16 residues. The CDR3 DNA reads as TGCGCCAGCAGCCAAGAAGAAGGGGCTGGGGCCAACGTCCTGACTTTC. It codes for CASSQEEGAGANVLTF.

This clone is a singleton in its sample. The chain is built from TRBV19 and TRBJ2-2; perhaps TRBD2 as D (5 bases). Trimming removed 6 bases at V and 5 bases at J, with 13 bases between. There are 14 residues in the CDR3. Germline CDR1 LNHDA, CDR2 SQIVND (reference sequence). CDR3 coding DNA: TGTGCCAGTAGATGGGAGATTTGGACCGGGGAGCTGTTTTTT. It is translated as CASRWEIWTGELFF. Full variable domain (rest looked up from reference TRBV19 and TRBJ2-2): DGGITQSPKYLFRKEGQNVTLSCEQNLNHDAMYWYRQDPGQGLRLIYYSQIVNDFQKGDIAEGYSVSREKKESFPLTVTSAQKNPTAFYLCASRWEIWTGELFFGEGSRLTVL.

This clone was counted once. The rearrangement links TRBV9 to TRBJ1-4; D is ambiguous. V lost 4 bases and J lost 3, with 13 bases in between. Per the germline V gene, CDR1 is SGDLS and CDR2 is YYNGEE. The CDR3 runs to 15 residues. The CDR3 nucleotides read TGTGCCAGCAGCCCTTTCGGAGAATCTAATGAAAAACTGTTTTTT. It translates to CASSPFGESNEKLFF.

The J gene is TRBJ2-7, the V gene TRBV11-2, with D possibly TRBD2 on 5 matching bases. CDR3 size: 15 residues. Trimming shortened V by 4 bases and J by 0 bases, and 13 bases separated the two germline ends. Germline CDR1 and CDR2: SGHAT and FQNNGV. Written as DNA, the CDR3 is TGTGCCAGCAGCTCCTCCGGGGTGAGCTCCTACGAGCAGTACTTC. Its translation: CASSSSGVSSYEQYF.

The CDR3 sequence is CASRVTPGLVDEKLFF. Here the CDR3 DNA reads TGCGCCAGCCGTGTCACCCCGGGTCTCGTCGATGAAAAACTGTTTTTT. The chain carries TRBV23-1 and TRBJ1-4; D is ambiguous. TRBV23-1 is identified as an open reading frame with a role that is uncertain. Between the trimmed V and J ends, which lost 8 bases and 6 bases, there was a span of 22 bases. The CDR3 spans 16 residues.

This CDR3 is CASRRQGRNEQFF. The CDR3 coding sequence is TGTGCCAGCAGGCGACAGGGGCGGAATGAGCAGTTCTTC. The rearrangement links TRBV28 to TRBJ2-1, with 8 bases fitting TRBD1. Trimming took 6 bases from V and 7 from J; bases not matched to a gene: 5. The CDR3 covers 13 residues. CDR1 and CDR2 from the germline V gene are MDHEN and SYDVKM.

The chain links TRBV4-2 to TRBJ2-3; tentative D call: TRBD2 (6 bases). The CDR3 totals 16 residues. Germline CDR1 and CDR2: LGHNA and YNFKEQ. The V gene lost 1 base and the J gene lost 0 bases, with 11 bases spanning the gap. In DNA, the CDR3 is TGTGCCAGCAGCCAAGCTTGGGACTCTAGCACAGATACGCAGTATTTT. This gives the protein CASSQAWDSSTDTQYF.

The chain joins TRBV27 to TRBJ1-5, with TRBD1 identical over 11 bases. The germline V gene has CDR1 MNHEY and CDR2 SMNVEV (reference sequence). The CDR3 covers 16 residues. V trimming: 7 bases; J trimming: 2 bases; junction bases outside the gene matches: 7. CDR3 residues: CASTSRTGGRNQPQHF. The CDR3 coding sequence is TGTGCCAGCACCTCAAGGACAGGGGGCCGCAATCAGCCCCAGCATTTT.

V usage is TRBV5-1 and J usage is TRBJ2-5; 15 positions match TRBD2. The CDR3 spans 19 residues. The germline V gene has CDR1 SGHRS and CDR2 YFSETQ. Trimming at V came to 3 bases and at J to 0 bases, leaving 9 bases not matched to a gene. This chain's CDR3 is CASSSPGLAGGGYQETQYF. The CDR3 bases are TGCGCCAGCAGCTCCCCCGGACTAGCGGGAGGGGGGTACCAAGAGACCCAGTACTTC.

V and J are TRBV9 and TRBJ2-7; TRBD1 matches at 8 bases. Germline assignment: CDR1 SGDLS and CDR2 YYNGEE. The length of the CDR3 is 15 residues. V was clipped by 2 bases and J by 2 bases; unmatched bases: 6. CDR3 in DNA: TGTGCCAGCAGCGTCGGACAGGGCGATACCTACGAGCAGTACTTC. Protein sequence: CASSVGQGDTYEQYF.

The genes are TRBV25-1 and TRBJ2-2; D unresolved. The CDR3 covers 14 residues. Germline lookup yields CDR1 MGHDK and CDR2 SYGVNS. V shed 3 bases and J shed 4 bases, with 9 bases lying between them. CDR3 region: CASSDRLSTGELFF. The CDR3 DNA reads TGTGCCAGCAGTGACAGGTTATCCACCGGGGAGCTGTTTTTT. Based on the CDR3 plus reference TRBV25-1 and TRBJ2-2, the full variable domain is EADIYQTPRYLVIGTGKKITLECSQTMGHDKMYWYQQDPGMELHLIHYSYGVNSTEKGDLSSESTVSRIRTEHFPLTLESARPSHTSQYLCASSDRLSTGELFFGEGSRLTVL.

V is TRBV5-1 and J is TRBJ2-7, with D possibly being TRBD2 (5 bases). The V end was cut by 2 bases, the J end by 5 bases, with 5 bases between. CDR3 size: 11 residues. Germline V gene lookup returns CDR1 SGHRS and CDR2 YFSETQ. The CDR3 coding sequence is TGCGCCAGCAGCTTCGGGAACGAGCAGTACTTC. This translates into CASSFGNEQYF.

The chain couples TRBV6-6 to TRBJ2-2, with a tentative D call TRBD2 (6 bases). The V gene's germline CDR1 is MNHNY and CDR2 SVGAGI (reference sequence). The CDR3 runs to 16 residues. V shed 2 bases and J shed 0 bases, with 10 bases lying between them. CDR3 DNA sequence: TGTGCCAGCAGTTACCTTGGGGGGACGAACACCGGGGAGCTGTTTTTT. Protein sequence: CASSYLGGTNTGELFF.

The chain joins TRBV4-1 to TRBJ1-3; no reliable D call. The V end was cut by 0 bases, the J end by 1 base, with 10 bases between. The CDR3 loop spans 16 amino acids. From germline, CDR1 is MGHRA and CDR2 YSYEKL. The CDR3 DNA is TGCGCCAGCAGCCAAGATCCCGGGGAATCTGGAAACACCATATATTTT. Translation gives CASSQDPGESGNTIYF.

This clone was picked up one time. The rearrangement uses TRBV11-3 and TRBJ2-7; D is ambiguous. Trimming shortened V by 0 bases and J by 2 bases, and 5 bases separated the two germline ends. The germline V gene encodes CDR1 SGHNT and CDR2 YENEEA. The CDR3 is 13 residues long. CDR3 coding DNA: TGTGCCAGCAGCTTAGAACAGACCTACGAGCAGTACTTC. This gives the protein CASSLEQTYEQYF.

The chain joins TRBV6-1 to TRBJ2-7; 7 bases fit TRBD1. The trim removed 6 bases at V and 3 bases at J, leaving 8 bases unmatched. The length of the CDR3 is 14 residues. Looked up from germline, CDR1 is MNHNS and CDR2 is SASEGT. CDR3 in amino acids: CASSQPQGVYEQYF. In DNA, the CDR3 is TGTGCCAGCAGCCAACCGCAGGGGGTCTACGAGCAGTACTTC.

This chain uses TRBV10-3 with TRBJ2-7; 8 bases align to TRBD2. The CDR3 loop spans 15 amino acids. Unmatched junction bases numbered 8, after V lost 4 bases and J lost 3 bases. The V gene's germline CDR1 is ENHRY and CDR2 SYGVKD. DNA for the CDR3: TGTGCCATCAGTGCGGGGGGGGAAGTCCGCTACGAGCAGTACTTC. Protein: CAISAGGEVRYEQYF.

The rearrangement joins TRBV9 to TRBJ2-2; 8 bases fit TRBD1. CDR1 SGDLS and CDR2 YYNGEE come from the germline V gene. The trim removed 0 bases at V and 5 bases at J, leaving 9 bases unmatched. This CDR3 comprises 17 residues. The CDR3 sequence: CASSVGSLTGGTGELFF. CDR3 nucleotides: TGTGCCAGCAGCGTAGGGTCCCTAACAGGGGGGACCGGGGAGCTGTTTTTT.